A single sample is the source of the 25 T cell receptor beta chains below, sequenced in a study of cytomegalovirus exposure and HLA in healthy donors. In the PCR, 60 Vbeta and 13 Jbeta primers were used. The method was immunoSEQ multiplex PCR; TCRdb's version includes in-frame clones alone and lacks a portion of them. The sample has roughly 100,000 clones, approximately 72% seen once. What was sequenced was PBMCs. The source of these receptors is a man aged 25 to 40 in good health and CMV-seronegative.

The chain recombines TRBV5-1 with TRBJ2-1; TRBD2 aligns across 12 bases. Unmatched junction bases numbered 5, after V lost 4 bases and J lost 6 bases. This CDR3 region has 15 residues. The V gene's germline CDR1 is SGHRS and CDR2 YFSETQ. CDR3 region: CASSATSGSGNEQFF. The DNA of the CDR3 is TGCGCCAGCAGCGCGACTAGCGGGAGCGGCAATGAGCAGTTCTTC.

This chain links TRBV10-3 with TRBJ2-7; 10 bases are a match to TRBD2. The V and J ends lost 6 bases and 1 base, in that order; junction bases with no gene match: 6. This CDR3 is built from 15 residues. The germline gives CDR1 ENHRY, CDR2 SYGVKD. The CDR3 loop is CAISVTSGVSYEQYF. CDR3 DNA: TGTGCCATCAGCGTTACTAGCGGGGTTTCCTACGAGCAGTACTTC.

J is TRBJ1-5 and V is TRBV4-3, with 7 bases lining up with TRBD1. This CDR3 contains 16 residues. V lost 0 bases to trimming and J lost 6 bases; unmatched junction nucleotides: 8. The V gene's germline CDR1 is LGHNA and CDR2 YSLEER. The CDR3: CASSQDPQGTTQPQHF. CDR3 DNA: TGCGCCAGCAGCCAAGATCCACAGGGGACGACTCAGCCCCAGCATTTT.

This clone was detected only once. The junction differs from germline at one of its ends, possibly a read error. The genes are TRBV6-6 and TRBJ2-4; the match to TRBD2 covers 7 bases. The CDR3 is 13 residues long. CDR1 and CDR2 from the germline V gene are MNHNY and SVGAGI (reference sequence). In DNA form, the CDR3 reads TGTGCCAGCAGTCTAGCGGCGTATAACCACCCTACTTTC. It encodes CASSLAAYNHPTF.

This clone has only one observation. The gene calls are TRBV5-4 and TRBJ2-5, with 9 bases lining up with TRBD1. The CDR3 sequence is 15 residues long. CDR1 and CDR2 from the germline V gene are SGHNT and YYREEE (reference sequence). After removal of 4 bases from V and 5 bases from J, the junction contained 9 bases not matched to a gene. The CDR3 DNA follows: TGTGCCAGCAGCAACCCGACAGGGACAGGGGAGACCCAGTACTTC. It specifies CASSNPTGTGETQYF. Full variable domain (remainder filled in from reference TRBV5-4 and TRBJ2-5): ETGVTQSPTHLIKTRGQQVTLRCSSQSGHNTVSWYQQALGQGPQFIFQYYREEENGRGNFPPRFSGLQFPNYSSELNVNALELDDSALYLCASSNPTGTGETQYFGPGTRLLVL.

About this clone: The identical CDR3 is also encoded by other nucleotide sequences in the sample. V is TRBV29-1 and J is TRBJ1-1; 8 nucleotides line up with TRBD1. V gave up 6 bases and J gave up 4 bases; unmatched junction bases: 4. There are 12 residues in the CDR3. CDR1 SQVTM and CDR2 ANQGSEA come from the germline V gene. The CDR3 is CSVGQERTEAFF. The CDR3 coding sequence is TGCAGCGTGGGACAGGAACGCACTGAAGCTTTCTTT.

The genes are TRBV11-2 and TRBJ1-4, with D unclear. V gave up 7 bases and J gave up 8 bases, with 14 bases separating them. Germline CDR1 and CDR2: SGHAT and FQNNGV. The CDR3 covers 13 residues. CDR3 in DNA: TGTGCCAGCACTAGGCTTGCCGAGGAAAAACTGTTTTTT. Its translation: CASTRLAEEKLFF.

This clone was recorded a few times. The J gene is TRBJ1-2, the V gene TRBV21-1; TRBD1 is the table's D call and was not checked against the DNA. TRBV21-1 is a documented pseudogene. The CDR3 runs to 14 residues. The CDR3 region is CASSKGQGNYGYTF. As DNA, the CDR3 is TGTGCCAGCAGCAAGGGACAGGGGAACTATGGCTACACCTTC.

The chain combines TRBV6-1 with TRBJ1-2; 8 nucleotides align to TRBD1. The CDR3 extends over 15 amino acids. After removal of 6 bases from V and 7 bases from J, the junction contained 13 bases not matched to a gene. Germline V gene lookup returns CDR1 MNHNS and CDR2 SASEGT. The CDR3 region has the DNA TGTGCCAGCAGCCTCCAGGGGGCAGGGGCCCCTGGCTACACCTTC. Encoded protein: CASSLQGAGAPGYTF.

The chain links TRBV7-2 to TRBJ2-7, with 9 bases lining up with TRBD1. The trim removed 3 bases at V and 2 bases at J, leaving 2 bases unmatched. Germline-derived CDR1 and CDR2 are SGHTA and FQGNSA. The CDR3 is 14 amino acids. The DNA for the CDR3 is TGTGCCAGCAGCTTTTGGACAGGGGCCTACGAGCAGTACTTC. This sequence encodes CASSFWTGAYEQYF.

V usage is TRBV6-1 and J usage is TRBJ1-2, with D tentatively TRBD1 (6 bases). Trimming took off 9 bases at V and 8 bases at J, with 22 bases between the two ends. Germline V CDR1 and CDR2: MNHNS, SASEGT. The CDR3 sequence is 14 residues long. The DNA for the CDR3 is TGTGCCAGTACTAAAGGGGGAGTGGGAGGGGGCTACACCTTC. Its protein product is CASTKGGVGGGYTF.

This chain uses TRBV5-6 with TRBJ1-2, with D unclear. Deletions cut 1 base from V and 3 bases from J, with 10 bases between. The germline V gene has CDR1 SGHDT and CDR2 YYEEEE. CDR3 size: 14 residues. CDR3 residues: CASSLRWGDYGYTF. The CDR3 bases are TGTGCCAGCAGCTTGCGTTGGGGAGACTATGGCTACACCTTC.

Of note for this clone: One end of the junction fails to match germline, which may point to a read error. The genes are TRBV7-9 and TRBJ2-7; D call uncertain. The length of the CDR3 is 12 residues. Germline V CDR1 and CDR2: SEHNR, FQNEAQ (reference sequence). CDR3 sequence (DNA): TGTTCCAGCAGCCCCCCGACTTACGAGCAGTACTTC. It encodes CSSSPPTYEQYF.

The chain has TRBV5-4 and TRBJ2-2; TRBD2 might be the D (5 bases). The CDR3 sequence is 15 residues long. The V end lost 4 bases, the J end lost 4 bases, and 14 bases lay between the germline ends. Germline CDR1 reads SGHNT; CDR2 reads YYREEE (reference sequence). CDR3 sequence (DNA): TGTGCCAGCAGCGGCACTAGTTTTCGCACCGGGGAGCTGTTTTTT. It translates to CASSGTSFRTGELFF.

V and J are TRBV7-6 and TRBJ2-2; D is possibly TRBD1 (5 bases). The CDR3 spans 16 residues. The ends were cut back, 0 bases at V and 0 bases at J, with 8 bases in the middle. The germline V gene has CDR1 SGHVS and CDR2 FNYEAQ. CDR3 region: CASSLAGAPNTGELFF. The CDR3 DNA reads TGTGCCAGCAGCTTAGCAGGGGCCCCGAACACCGGGGAGCTGTTTTTT. Supplemented by reference TRBV7-6 and TRBJ2-2, the full variable domain reads GAGVSQSPRYKVTKRGQDVALRCDPISGHVSLYWYRQALGQGPEFLTYFNYEAQQDKSGLPNDRFSAERPEGSISTLTIQRTEQRDSAMYRCASSLAGAPNTGELFFGEGSRLTVL.

The CDR3 protein is CASSTGGRVNQPQHF. The CDR3 bases are TGTGCCAGCTCAACAGGGGGTCGGGTCAATCAGCCCCAGCATTTT. V and J are TRBV18 and TRBJ1-5; 8 bases align to TRBD1. The CDR3 contains 15 residues. Germline V gene lookup returns CDR1 KGHSH and CDR2 LQKENI. After removal of 5 bases from V and 3 bases from J, the junction contained 6 bases not matched to a gene.

The chain combines TRBV10-1 with TRBJ2-6; D gene ambiguous. V was trimmed by 5 bases and J by 0 bases, leaving 11 bases between them. This CDR3 is 16 amino acids long. Germline V gene sequence: CDR1 WNHNN, CDR2 SYGVQD (reference sequence). In DNA form, the CDR3 reads TGCGCCAGCAGTCCCGGTTTAAGCTCTGGGGCCAACGTCCTGACTTTC. It codes for CASSPGLSSGANVLTF.

The sample holds a few counts of this clone. The genes are TRBV5-1 and TRBJ2-3, with 11 bases aligning to TRBD1. This CDR3 spans 16 amino acids. V shed 4 bases, J shed 5 bases, and the junction held 9 bases outside the gene matches. CDR1 is SGHRS, CDR2 YFSETQ, per germline. CDR3 region: CASSADRGLKLDTQYF. The CDR3 region has the DNA TGCGCCAGCAGCGCGGACAGGGGGCTAAAGTTAGATACGCAGTATTTT.

The rearrangement joins TRBV5-1 to TRBJ1-2; TRBD1 might be the D (6 bases). The germline V and J ends were trimmed by 0 bases and 5 bases, with 11 bases remaining between them. The germline CDR1 and CDR2 sequences are SGHRS and YFSETQ. This CDR3 spans 14 amino acids. The CDR3, as DNA: TGCGCCAGCAGCTTGGCGCAGGGGCCTTATGGCTACACCTTC. It is translated as CASSLAQGPYGYTF.

This clone was found a few times. The chain combines TRBV4-1 with TRBJ1-1; TRBD1 might be the D (5 bases). V was trimmed by 5 bases and J by 3 bases, leaving 10 bases between them. From germline, CDR1 is MGHRA and CDR2 YSYEKL. This CDR3 contains 13 residues. The DNA for the CDR3 is TGCGCCAGCAGCGCGCAACAGGACACTGAAGCTTTCTTT. Translated: CASSAQQDTEAFF.

There are a few counts of this clone. This chain joins TRBV19 and TRBJ1-6, with a tentative D call TRBD1 (6 bases). Trimming shortened V by 7 bases and J by 7 bases, and 14 bases separated the two germline ends. This CDR3 has 14 amino acids. Germline CDR1 is LNHDA and CDR2 is SQIVND (reference sequence). CDR3 bases: TGTGCCAGTACGGGGGGCGAGGCGAATTCACCCCTCCACTTT. Translation gives CASTGGEANSPLHF. Supplemented by reference TRBV19 and TRBJ1-6, the full variable domain reads DGGITQSPKYLFRKEGQNVTLSCEQNLNHDAMYWYRQDPGQGLRLIYYSQIVNDFQKGDIAEGYSVSREKKESFPLTVTSAQKNPTAFYLCASTGGEANSPLHFGNGTRLTVT.

The chain links TRBV29-1 to TRBJ1-2; D not certain. CDR1 and CDR2 (germline): SQVTM, ANQGSEA. Trimming stripped 6 bases from V and 6 bases from J, with 8 bases between. The CDR3 sequence is 10 residues long. In DNA, the CDR3 is TGCAGCGTGTATGAGGATGGCTACACCTTC. Protein sequence: CSVYEDGYTF. Combining the CDR3 with reference TRBV29-1 and TRBJ1-2 gives the whole variable domain SAVISQKPSRDICQRGTSLTIQCQVDSQVTMMFWYRQQPGQSLTLIATANQGSEATYESGFVIDKFPISRPNLTFSTLTVSNMSPEDSSIYLCSVYEDGYTFGSGTRLTVV.

V and J are TRBV4-1 and TRBJ2-2; D is perhaps TRBD2 (5 bases). The CDR3 length is 14 residues. CDR1 and CDR2 (germline): MGHRA, YSYEKL. Trimming pared 5 bases from V and 5 bases from J, leaving 12 bases between. The CDR3 sequence is CASSWSGETGELFF. CDR3 DNA sequence: TGCGCCAGCAGCTGGTCCGGGGAGACCGGGGAGCTGTTTTTT.

This clone is a singleton in its sample. The chain couples TRBV21-1 to TRBJ1-1; the table's D call of TRBD1 was not tested on the DNA. TRBV21-1 is a pseudogene. The CDR3 is made up of 15 amino acids. Here the CDR3 reads CASSTSHRGCTEAFF. Written as DNA, the CDR3 is TGTGCCAGCAGCACCTCCCACAGGGGTTGCACTGAAGCTTTCTTT.

The V call is TRBV19, the J call TRBJ1-5, with 8 bases identical to TRBD1. The CDR3 sequence is 15 residues long. Trimming cost V 6 bases and J 4 bases; bases outside gene matches: 8. Germline V CDR1 and CDR2: LNHDA, SQIVND (reference sequence). The chain's CDR3 is CASSIDRDRNQPQHF. CDR3 coding DNA: TGTGCCAGTAGCATTGACAGGGACAGGAATCAGCCCCAGCATTTT.